This T cell receptor beta chain originates from a study of blood T cells in healthy people across ages. V shed 5 bases and J shed 0 bases, with 14 bases lying between them. Per germline, CDR1 MNHNS and CDR2 SASEGT. The CDR3 covers 17 residues. Combining a sample-barcoded 5' primer with a J-beta primer mix, a second PCR ran for roughly 6 to 12 cycles. One entry per CDR3 protein results from TCRdb running MiXCR on the 5' RACE reads. Among 500,000 to 650,000 distinct CDR3 sequences listed, about a quarter were seen once. In each sample, at least 6 million PBMCs were isolated. This same sample was also taken into another study, of T cells of mothers and their children. From that second work: Using around 1.6 ug per 15 ul, all extracted RNA underwent cDNA synthesis. When the second PCR was run, its M1S primer added sample barcodes and 2-4 random nucleotides.

The receptor's source is a boy younger than 10 in good health. Sequencing input: blood. The chain uses TRBV6-1 and TRBJ2-6; a weak D match, TRBD2 (5 bases). The CDR3 bases are TGTGCCAGCAGTCCGGACCCCGGGGTCTCTGGGGCCAACGTCCTGACTTTC. As protein: CASSPDPGVSGANVLTF.